This TCR beta chain was found in a study of blood T cell repertoires in COVID-19. Method: immunoSEQ multiplex PCR; TCRdb's copy keeps in-frame clones and lacks some. The sample has 160,000 or so clones, more than 75% seen once. Living in 24 US areas, the participants were between roughly 18 and 90 years of age. Recovered status in Cohort 3 required two negative PCRs, clearance, or symptom resolution. Germline CDR1 is MGHRA and CDR2 is YSYEKL. The CDR3 runs to 16 residues. V lost 3 bases, J lost 6 bases, and 8 bases stayed unmatched. Sequencing was done on a sample of PBMCs or T cells enriched from blood (not recorded which). The V call is TRBV4-1, the J call TRBJ2-3; 11 positions match TRBD2. The origin of this receptor is a man aged 35-49 years who had recovered from COVID-19. CDR3 protein: CASSHGSGGATDTQYF. The CDR3 nucleotides are TGCGCCAGCAGCCATGGTAGCGGGGGGGCAACGGATACGCAGTATTTT.